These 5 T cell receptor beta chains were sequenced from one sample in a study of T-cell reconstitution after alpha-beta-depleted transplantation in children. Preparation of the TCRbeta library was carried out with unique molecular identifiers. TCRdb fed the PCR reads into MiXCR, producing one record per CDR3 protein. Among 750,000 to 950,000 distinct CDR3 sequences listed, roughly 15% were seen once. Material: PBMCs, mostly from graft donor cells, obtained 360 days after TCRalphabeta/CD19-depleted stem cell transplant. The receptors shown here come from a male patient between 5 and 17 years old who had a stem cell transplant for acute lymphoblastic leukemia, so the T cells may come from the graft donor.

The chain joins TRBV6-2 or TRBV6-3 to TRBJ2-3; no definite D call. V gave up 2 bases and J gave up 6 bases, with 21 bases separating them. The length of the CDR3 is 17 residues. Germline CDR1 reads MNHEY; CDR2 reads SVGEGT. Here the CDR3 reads CASSYLSGTPFKDTQYF. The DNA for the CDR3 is TGTGCCAGCAGTTACCTGTCCGGTACTCCCTTCAAGGATACGCAGTATTTT.

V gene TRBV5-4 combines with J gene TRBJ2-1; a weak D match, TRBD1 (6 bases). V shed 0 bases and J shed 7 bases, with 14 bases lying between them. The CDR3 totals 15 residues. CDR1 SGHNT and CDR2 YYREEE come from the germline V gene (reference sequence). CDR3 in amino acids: CASSLVPDGTNEQFF. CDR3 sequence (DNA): TGTGCCAGCAGCTTGGTCCCCGACGGGACAAATGAGCAGTTCTTC.

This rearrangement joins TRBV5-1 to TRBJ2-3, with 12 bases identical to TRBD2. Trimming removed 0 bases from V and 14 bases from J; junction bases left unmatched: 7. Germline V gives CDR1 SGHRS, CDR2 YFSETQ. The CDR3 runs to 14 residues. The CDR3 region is CASSLGPTSGSGYF. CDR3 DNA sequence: TGCGCCAGCAGCTTGGGTCCGACTAGCGGGAGCGGGTATTTT.

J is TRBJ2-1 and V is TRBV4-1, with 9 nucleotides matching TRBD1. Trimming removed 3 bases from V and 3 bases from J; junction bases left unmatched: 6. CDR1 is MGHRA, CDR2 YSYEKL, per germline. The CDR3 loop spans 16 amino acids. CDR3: CASSHGRDRVYNEQFF. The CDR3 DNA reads TGCGCCAGCAGCCATGGTCGGGACAGGGTCTACAATGAGCAGTTCTTC.

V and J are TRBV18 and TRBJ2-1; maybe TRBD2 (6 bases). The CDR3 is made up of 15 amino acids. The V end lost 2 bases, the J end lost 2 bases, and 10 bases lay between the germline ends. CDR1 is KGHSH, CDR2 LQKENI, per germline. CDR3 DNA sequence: TGTGCCAGCTCACCATTGCGGGACCCCTACAATGAGCAGTTCTTC. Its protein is CASSPLRDPYNEQFF.